This T cell receptor beta chain came from a study of shared T cell receptors in the human thymus. Sequenced by immunoSEQ multiplex PCR; TCRdb stores in-frame clones only, minus some. The sample holds almost 550,000 clones; approximately 80% are singletons and the top ten take about 0.014%. The V gene's germline CDR1 is SGHTA and CDR2 FQGNSA. The CDR3 extends over 17 amino acids. Deletions cut 5 bases from V and 0 bases from J, with 19 bases between. The same data also contributed to another study, on human thymus T cells.

The origin of this receptor is a boy under two years old with a congenital heart defect. The chain is built from TRBV7-2 and TRBJ2-5; possible D gene TRBD2, 6 bases. Sequenced sample: thymocytes. CDR3 DNA: TGTGCCAGCAGCCCATCAGGTCTAGCGACCTACCAAGAGACCCAGTACTTC. It translates to CASSPSGLATYQETQYF. Complete variable domain (other parts from reference TRBV7-2 and TRBJ2-5): GAGVSQSPSNKVTEKGKDVELRCDPISGHTALYWYRQSLGQGLEFLIYFQGNSAPDKSGLPSDRFSAERTGGSVSTLTIQRTQQEDSAVYLCASSPSGLATYQETQYFGPGTRLLVL.